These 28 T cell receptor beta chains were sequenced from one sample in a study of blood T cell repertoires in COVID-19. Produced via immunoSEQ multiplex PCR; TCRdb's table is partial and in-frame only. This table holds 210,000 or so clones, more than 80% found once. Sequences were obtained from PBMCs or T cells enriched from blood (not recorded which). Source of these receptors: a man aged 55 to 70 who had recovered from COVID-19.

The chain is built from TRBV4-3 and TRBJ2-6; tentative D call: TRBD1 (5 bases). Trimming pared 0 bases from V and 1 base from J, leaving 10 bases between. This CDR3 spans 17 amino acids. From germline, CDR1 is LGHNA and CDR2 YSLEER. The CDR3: CASSQELQGSGANVLTF. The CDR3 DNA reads TGCGCCAGCAGCCAAGAGCTCCAGGGTTCTGGGGCCAACGTCCTGACTTTC.

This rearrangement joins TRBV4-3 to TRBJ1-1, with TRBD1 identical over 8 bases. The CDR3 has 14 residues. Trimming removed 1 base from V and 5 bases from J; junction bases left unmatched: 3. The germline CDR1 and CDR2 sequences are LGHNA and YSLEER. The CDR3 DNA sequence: TGCGCCAGCAGCCAAGGCAGGGGGCGAACTGAAGCTTTCTTT. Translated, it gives CASSQGRGRTEAFF.

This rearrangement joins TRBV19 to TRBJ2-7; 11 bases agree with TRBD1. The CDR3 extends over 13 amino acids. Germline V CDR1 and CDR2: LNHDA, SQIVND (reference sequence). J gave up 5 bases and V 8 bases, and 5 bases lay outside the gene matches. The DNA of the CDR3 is TGTGCCAGTCGGGACAGGGGGTTACACGAGCAGTACTTC. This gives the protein CASRDRGLHEQYF.

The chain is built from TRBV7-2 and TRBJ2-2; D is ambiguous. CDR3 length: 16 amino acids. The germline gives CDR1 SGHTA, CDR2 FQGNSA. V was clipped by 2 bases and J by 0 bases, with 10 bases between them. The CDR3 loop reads CASSLSGLANTGELFF. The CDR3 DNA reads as TGTGCCAGCAGCTTAAGTGGTCTAGCGAACACCGGGGAGCTGTTTTTT.

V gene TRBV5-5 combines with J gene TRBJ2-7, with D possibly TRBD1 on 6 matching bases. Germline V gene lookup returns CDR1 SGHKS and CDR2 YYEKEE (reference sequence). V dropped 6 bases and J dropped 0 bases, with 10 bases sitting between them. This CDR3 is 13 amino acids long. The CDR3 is CASKQGSSYEQYF. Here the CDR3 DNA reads TGTGCCAGCAAGCAGGGGAGCTCCTACGAGCAGTACTTC.

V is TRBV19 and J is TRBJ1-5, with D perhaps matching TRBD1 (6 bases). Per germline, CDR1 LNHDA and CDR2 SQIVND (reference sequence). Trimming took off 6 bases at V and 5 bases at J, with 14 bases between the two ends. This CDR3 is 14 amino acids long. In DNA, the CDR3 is TGTGCCAGTAGCACAGAAGGGGGTTATCAGCCCCAGCATTTT. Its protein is CASSTEGGYQPQHF. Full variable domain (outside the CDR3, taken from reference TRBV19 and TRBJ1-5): DGGITQSPKYLFRKEGQNVTLSCEQNLNHDAMYWYRQDPGQGLRLIYYSQIVNDFQKGDIAEGYSVSREKKESFPLTVTSAQKNPTAFYLCASSTEGGYQPQHFGDGTRLSIL.

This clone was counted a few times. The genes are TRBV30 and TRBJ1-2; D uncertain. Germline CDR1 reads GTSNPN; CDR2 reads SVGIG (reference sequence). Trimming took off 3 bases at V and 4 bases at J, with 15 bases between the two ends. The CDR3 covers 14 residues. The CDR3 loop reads CAWSFPGFFYGYTF. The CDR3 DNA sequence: TGTGCCTGGAGCTTTCCGGGGTTCTTCTATGGCTACACCTTC.

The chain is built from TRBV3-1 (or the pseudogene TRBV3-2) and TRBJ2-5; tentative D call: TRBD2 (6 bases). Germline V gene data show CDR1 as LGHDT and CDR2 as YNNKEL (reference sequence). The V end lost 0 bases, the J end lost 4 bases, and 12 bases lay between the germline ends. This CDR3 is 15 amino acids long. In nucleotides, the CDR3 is TGTGCCAGCAGCCAAGATTTAGGAGGGTCAGAGACCCAGTACTTC. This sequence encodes CASSQDLGGSETQYF.

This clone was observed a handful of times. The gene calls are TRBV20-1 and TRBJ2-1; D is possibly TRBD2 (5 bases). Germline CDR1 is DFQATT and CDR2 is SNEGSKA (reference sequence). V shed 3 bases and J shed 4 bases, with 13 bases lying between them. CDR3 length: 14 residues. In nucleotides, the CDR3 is TGCAGTGCTAGTCGGGCAGGACTTTACAATGAGCAGTTCTTC. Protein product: CSASRAGLYNEQFF.

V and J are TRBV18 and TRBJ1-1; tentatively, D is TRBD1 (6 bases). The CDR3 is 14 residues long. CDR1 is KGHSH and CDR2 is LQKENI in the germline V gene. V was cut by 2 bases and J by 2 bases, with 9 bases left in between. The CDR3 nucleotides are TGTGCCAGCTCACCAGGCAGGGGAAACACTGAAGCTTTCTTT. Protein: CASSPGRGNTEAFF.

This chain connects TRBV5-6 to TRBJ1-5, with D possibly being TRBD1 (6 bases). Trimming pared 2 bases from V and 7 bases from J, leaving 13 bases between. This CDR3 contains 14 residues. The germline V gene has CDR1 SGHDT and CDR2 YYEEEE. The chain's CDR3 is CASSFGGARQPQHF. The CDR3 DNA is TGTGCCAGCAGCTTTGGGGGGGCTAGGCAGCCCCAGCATTTT. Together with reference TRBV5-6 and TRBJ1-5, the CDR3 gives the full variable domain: DAGVTQSPTHLIKTRGQQVTLRCSPKSGHDTVSWYQQALGQGPQFIFQYYEEEERQRGNFPDRFSGHQFPNYSSELNVNALLLGDSALYLCASSFGGARQPQHFGDGTRLSIL.

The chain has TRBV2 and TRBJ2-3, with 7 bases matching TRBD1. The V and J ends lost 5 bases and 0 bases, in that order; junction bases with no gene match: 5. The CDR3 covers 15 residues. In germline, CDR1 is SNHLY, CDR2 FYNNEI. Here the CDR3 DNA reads TGTGCCAGCAGTACAGGGGTTCCTAGCACAGATACGCAGTATTTT. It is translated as CASSTGVPSTDTQYF.

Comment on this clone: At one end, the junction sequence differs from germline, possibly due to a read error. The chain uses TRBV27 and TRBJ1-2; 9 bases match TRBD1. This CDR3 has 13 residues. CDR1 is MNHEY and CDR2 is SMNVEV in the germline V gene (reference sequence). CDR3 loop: CASSLVQGAPYAF. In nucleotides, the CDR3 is TGTGCCAGCAGTTTAGTACAGGGGGCCCCTTATGCCTTC.

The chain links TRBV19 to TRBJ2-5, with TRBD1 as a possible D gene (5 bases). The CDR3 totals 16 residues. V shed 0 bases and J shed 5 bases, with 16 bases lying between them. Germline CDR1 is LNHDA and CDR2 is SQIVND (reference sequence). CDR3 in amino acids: CASSIDGSAGRETQYF. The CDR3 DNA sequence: TGTGCCAGTAGTATAGATGGGTCGGCAGGGCGTGAGACCCAGTACTTC.

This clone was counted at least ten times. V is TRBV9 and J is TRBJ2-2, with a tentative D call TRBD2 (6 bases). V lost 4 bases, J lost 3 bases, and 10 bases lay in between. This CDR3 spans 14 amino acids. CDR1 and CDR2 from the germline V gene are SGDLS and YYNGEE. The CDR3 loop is CASSPGTYTGELFF. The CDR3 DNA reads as TGTGCCAGCAGCCCCGGGACTTACACCGGGGAGCTGTTTTTT.

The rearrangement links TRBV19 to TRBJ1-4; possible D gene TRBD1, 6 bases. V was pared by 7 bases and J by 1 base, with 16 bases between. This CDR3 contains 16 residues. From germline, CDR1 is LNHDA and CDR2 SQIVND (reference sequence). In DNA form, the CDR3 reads TGTGCCAGTAATCAGAAACAGGGAGAAACTAATGAAAAACTGTTTTTT. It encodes CASNQKQGETNEKLFF.

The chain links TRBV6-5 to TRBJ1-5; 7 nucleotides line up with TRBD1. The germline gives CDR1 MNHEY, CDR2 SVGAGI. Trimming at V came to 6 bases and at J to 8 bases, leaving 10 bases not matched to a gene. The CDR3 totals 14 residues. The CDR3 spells CASRLRQGFEPQHF. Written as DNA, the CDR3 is TGTGCCAGCAGACTCAGACAGGGCTTTGAGCCCCAGCATTTT.

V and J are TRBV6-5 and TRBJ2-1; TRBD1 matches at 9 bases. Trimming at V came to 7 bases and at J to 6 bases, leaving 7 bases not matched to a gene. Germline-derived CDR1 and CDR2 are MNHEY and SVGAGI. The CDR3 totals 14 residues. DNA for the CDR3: TGTGCCAGCAAGGGGACAGGGTTTCTCAATGAGCAGTTCTTC. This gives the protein CASKGTGFLNEQFF.

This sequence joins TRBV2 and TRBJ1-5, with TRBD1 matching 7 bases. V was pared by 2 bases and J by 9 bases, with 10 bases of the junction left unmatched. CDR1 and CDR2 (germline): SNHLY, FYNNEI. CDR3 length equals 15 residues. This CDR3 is CASSENRGTIRPQHF. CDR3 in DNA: TGTGCCAGCAGTGAAAACAGGGGAACGATTCGGCCCCAGCATTTT.

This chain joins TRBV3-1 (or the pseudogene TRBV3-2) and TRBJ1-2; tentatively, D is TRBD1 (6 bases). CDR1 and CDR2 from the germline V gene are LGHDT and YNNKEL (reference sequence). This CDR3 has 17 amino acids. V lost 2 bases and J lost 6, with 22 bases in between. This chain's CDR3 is CASSQNTGFKSSDGYTF. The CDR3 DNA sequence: TGTGCCAGCAGCCAAAACACAGGGTTTAAGTCTTCGGATGGCTACACCTTC.

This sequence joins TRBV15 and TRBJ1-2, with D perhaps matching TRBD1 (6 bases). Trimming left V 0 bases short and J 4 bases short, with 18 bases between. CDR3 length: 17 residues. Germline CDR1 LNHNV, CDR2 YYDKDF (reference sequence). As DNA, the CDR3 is TGTGCCACCAGCAGAGATCTTGGTCAGGGGACCTCCTATGGCTACACCTTC. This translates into CATSRDLGQGTSYGYTF. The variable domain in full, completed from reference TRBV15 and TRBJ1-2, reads DAMVIQNPRYQVTQFGKPVTLSCSQTLNHNVMYWYQQKSSQAPKLLFHYYDKDFNNEADTPDNFQSRRPNTSFCFLDIRSPGLGDTAMYLCATSRDLGQGTSYGYTFGSGTRLTVV.

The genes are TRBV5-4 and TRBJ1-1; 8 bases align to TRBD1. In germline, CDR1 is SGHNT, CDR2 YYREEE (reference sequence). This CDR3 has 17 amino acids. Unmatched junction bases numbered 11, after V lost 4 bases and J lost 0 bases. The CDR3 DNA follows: TGTGCCAGCAGCACCGACAGGGGTGAACGTATGAACACTGAAGCTTTCTTT. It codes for CASSTDRGERMNTEAFF.

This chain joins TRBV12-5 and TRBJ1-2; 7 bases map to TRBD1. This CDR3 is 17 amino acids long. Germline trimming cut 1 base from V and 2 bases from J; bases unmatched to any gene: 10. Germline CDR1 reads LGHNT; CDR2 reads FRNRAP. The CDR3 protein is CASGLGLTGQNNYGYTF. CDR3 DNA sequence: TGTGCTAGTGGTTTGGGACTGACGGGACAGAACAACTATGGCTACACCTTC.

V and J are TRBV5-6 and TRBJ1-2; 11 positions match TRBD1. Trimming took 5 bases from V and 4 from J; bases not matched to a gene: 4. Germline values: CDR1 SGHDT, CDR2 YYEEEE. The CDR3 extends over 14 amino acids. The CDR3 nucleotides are TGTGCCAGCAGTCCCGGGACAGGGGGCTATGGCTACACCTTC. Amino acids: CASSPGTGGYGYTF.

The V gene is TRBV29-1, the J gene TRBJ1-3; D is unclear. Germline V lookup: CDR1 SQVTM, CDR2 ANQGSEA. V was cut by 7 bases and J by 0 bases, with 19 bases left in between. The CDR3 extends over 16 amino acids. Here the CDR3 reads CSAAVPAGGSGNTIYF. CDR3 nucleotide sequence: TGCAGCGCCGCCGTTCCCGCCGGTGGCTCTGGAAACACCATATATTTT. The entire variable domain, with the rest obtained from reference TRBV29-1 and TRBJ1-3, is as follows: SAVISQKPSRDICQRGTSLTIQCQVDSQVTMMFWYRQQPGQSLTLIATANQGSEATYESGFVIDKFPISRPNLTFSTLTVSNMSPEDSSIYLCSAAVPAGGSGNTIYFGEGSWLTVV.

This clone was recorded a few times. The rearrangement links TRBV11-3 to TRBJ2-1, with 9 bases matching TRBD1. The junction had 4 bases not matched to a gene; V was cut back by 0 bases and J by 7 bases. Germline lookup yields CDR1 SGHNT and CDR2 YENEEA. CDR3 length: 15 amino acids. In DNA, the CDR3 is TGTGCCAGCAGCTTAGAGGCTGGGACAGGGAATGAGCAGTTCTTC. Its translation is CASSLEAGTGNEQFF.

CDR3 residues: CASSLTGTSGTGELFF. The CDR3, as DNA: TGTGCCAGCAGCTTAACAGGGACTAGCGGCACCGGGGAGCTGTTTTTT. The chain is built from TRBV7-3 and TRBJ2-2, with 11 bases identical to TRBD2. With V trimmed by 0 bases and J by 4 bases, 1 base remained unmatched. Germline loops: CDR1 SGHTA, CDR2 FQGTGA. CDR3 length: 16 amino acids.

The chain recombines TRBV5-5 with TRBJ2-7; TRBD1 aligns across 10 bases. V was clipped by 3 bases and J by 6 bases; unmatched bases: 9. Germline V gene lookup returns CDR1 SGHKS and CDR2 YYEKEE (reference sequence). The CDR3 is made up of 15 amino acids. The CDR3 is CASSWSGTGAGEQYF. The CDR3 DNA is TGTGCCAGCAGCTGGTCCGGGACAGGGGCGGGCGAGCAGTACTTC.